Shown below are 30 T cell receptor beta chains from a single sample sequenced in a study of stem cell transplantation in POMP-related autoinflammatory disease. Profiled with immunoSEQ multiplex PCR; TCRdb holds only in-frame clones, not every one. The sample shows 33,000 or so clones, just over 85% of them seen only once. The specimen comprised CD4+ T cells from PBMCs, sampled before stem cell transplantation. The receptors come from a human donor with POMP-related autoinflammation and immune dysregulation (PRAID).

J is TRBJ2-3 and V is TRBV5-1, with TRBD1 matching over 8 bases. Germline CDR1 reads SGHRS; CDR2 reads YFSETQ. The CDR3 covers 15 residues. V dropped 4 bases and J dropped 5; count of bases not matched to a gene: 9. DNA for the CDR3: TGCGCCAGCAGCGAAGGACAGGGTATGGTAGATACGCAGTATTTT. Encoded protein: CASSEGQGMVDTQYF.

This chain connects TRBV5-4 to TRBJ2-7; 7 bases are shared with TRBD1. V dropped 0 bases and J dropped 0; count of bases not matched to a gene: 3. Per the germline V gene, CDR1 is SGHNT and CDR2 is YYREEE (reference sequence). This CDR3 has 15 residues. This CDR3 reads CASSLVGTDSYEQYF. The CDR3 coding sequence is TGTGCCAGCAGCTTGGTGGGGACAGACTCCTACGAGCAGTACTTC.

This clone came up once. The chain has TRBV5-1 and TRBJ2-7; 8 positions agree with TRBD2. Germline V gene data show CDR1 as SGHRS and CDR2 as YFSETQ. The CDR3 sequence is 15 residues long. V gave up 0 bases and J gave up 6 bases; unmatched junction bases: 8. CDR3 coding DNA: TGCGCCAGCAGCTTGGCCTTAGCGGGATCTCGCGAGCAGTACTTC. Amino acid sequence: CASSLALAGSREQYF.

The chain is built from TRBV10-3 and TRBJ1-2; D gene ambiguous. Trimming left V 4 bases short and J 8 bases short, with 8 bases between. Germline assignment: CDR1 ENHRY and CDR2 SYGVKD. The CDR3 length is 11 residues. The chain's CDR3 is CAISGIEGYTF. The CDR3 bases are TGTGCCATCAGTGGAATAGAGGGCTACACCTTC.

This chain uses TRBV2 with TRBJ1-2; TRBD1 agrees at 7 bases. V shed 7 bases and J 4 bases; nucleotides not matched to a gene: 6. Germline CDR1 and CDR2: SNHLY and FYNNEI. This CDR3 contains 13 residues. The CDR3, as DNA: TGTGCCAGCATTCGACAGGGCAGCTATGGCTACACCTTC. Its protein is CASIRQGSYGYTF.

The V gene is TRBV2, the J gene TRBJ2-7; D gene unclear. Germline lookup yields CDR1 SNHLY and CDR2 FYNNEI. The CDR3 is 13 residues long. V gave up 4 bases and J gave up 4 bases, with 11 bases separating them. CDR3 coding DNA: TGTGCCAGCAGTGGCGACGGTTATTACGAGCAGTACTTC. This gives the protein CASSGDGYYEQYF.

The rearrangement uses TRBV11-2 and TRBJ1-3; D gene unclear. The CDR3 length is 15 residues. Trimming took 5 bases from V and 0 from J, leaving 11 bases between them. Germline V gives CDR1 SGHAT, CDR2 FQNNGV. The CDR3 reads CASSLTQVSGNTIYF. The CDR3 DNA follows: TGTGCCAGCAGCCTCACACAAGTCTCTGGAAACACCATATATTTT.

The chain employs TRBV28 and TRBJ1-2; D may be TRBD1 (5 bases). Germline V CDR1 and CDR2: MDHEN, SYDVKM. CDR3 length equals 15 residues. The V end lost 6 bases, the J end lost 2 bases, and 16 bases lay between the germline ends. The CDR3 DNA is TGTGCCAGCAGCAGTCCGAGGGGCCGAAACTATGGCTACACCTTC. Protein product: CASSSPRGRNYGYTF.

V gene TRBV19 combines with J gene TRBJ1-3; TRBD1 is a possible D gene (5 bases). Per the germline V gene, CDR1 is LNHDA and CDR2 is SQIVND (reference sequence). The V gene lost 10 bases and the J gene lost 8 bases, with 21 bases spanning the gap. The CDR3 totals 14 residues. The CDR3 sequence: CATRRARAWDTIYF. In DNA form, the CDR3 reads TGTGCCACCAGACGGGCCAGGGCCTGGGACACCATATATTTT.

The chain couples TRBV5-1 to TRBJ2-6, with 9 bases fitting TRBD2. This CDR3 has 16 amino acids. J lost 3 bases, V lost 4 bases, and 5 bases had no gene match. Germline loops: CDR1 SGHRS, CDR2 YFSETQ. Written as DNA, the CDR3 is TGCGCCAGCAGCCCCGGCGGGGGGGGTGGGGCCAACGTCCTGACTTTC. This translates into CASSPGGGGGANVLTF.

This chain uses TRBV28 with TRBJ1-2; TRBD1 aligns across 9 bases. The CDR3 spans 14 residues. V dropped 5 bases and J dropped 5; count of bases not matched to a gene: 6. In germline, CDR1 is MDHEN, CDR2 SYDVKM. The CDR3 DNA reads TGTGCCAGCAGTCCGGGACAGGGACCGTATGGCTACACCTTC. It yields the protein CASSPGQGPYGYTF.

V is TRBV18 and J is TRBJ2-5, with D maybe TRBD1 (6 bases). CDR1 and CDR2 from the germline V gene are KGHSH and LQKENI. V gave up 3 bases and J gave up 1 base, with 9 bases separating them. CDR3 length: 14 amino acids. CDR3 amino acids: CASSPRGGQETQYF. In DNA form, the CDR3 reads TGTGCCAGCTCACCGAGAGGGGGCCAAGAGACCCAGTACTTC.

CDR3 DNA sequence: TGTGCCAGCAGTTACGTTGCAGGGAGAAATGAAAAACTGTTTTTT. This gives the protein CASSYVAGRNEKLFF. This chain connects TRBV6-5 to TRBJ1-4; D is perhaps TRBD1 (5 bases). The CDR3 has 15 amino acids. Looked up from germline, CDR1 is MNHEY and CDR2 is SVGAGI. V was trimmed by 2 bases and J by 5 bases, leaving 12 bases between them.

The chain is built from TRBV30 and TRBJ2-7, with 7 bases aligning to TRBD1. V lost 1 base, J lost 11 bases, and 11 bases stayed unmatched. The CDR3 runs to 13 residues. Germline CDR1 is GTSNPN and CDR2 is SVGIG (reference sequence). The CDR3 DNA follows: TGTGCCTGGAGTGCCGGGACAGTGACGACGGAGTACTTC. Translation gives CAWSAGTVTTEYF.

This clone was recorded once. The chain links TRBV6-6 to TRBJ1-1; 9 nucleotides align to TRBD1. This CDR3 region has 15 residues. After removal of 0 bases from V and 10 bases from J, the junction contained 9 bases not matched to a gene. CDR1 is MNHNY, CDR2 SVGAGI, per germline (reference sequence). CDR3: CASSYSGTGNYLAFF. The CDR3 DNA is TGTGCCAGCAGTTACTCCGGGACAGGGAATTATCTAGCTTTCTTT.

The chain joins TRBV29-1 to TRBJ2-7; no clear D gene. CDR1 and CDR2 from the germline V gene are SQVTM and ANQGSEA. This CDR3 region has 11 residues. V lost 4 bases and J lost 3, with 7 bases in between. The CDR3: CSVGVRYEQYF. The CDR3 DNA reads TGCAGCGTTGGGGTTCGCTACGAGCAGTACTTC.

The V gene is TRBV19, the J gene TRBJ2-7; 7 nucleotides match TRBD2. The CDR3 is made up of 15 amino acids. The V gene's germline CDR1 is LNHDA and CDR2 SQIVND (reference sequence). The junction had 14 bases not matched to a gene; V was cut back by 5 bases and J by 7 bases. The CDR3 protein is CASSPASAGVEEQYF. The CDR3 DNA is TGTGCCAGTAGTCCCGCTTCGGCGGGAGTTGAGGAGCAGTACTTC. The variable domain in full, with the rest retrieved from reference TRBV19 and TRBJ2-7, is DGGITQSPKYLFRKEGQNVTLSCEQNLNHDAMYWYRQDPGQGLRLIYYSQIVNDFQKGDIAEGYSVSREKKESFPLTVTSAQKNPTAFYLCASSPASAGVEEQYFGPGTRLTVT.

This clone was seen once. The CDR3 spells CASSYSWEGRETQYF. In nucleotides, the CDR3 is TGTGCCAGCAGTTACTCGTGGGAGGGCCGGGAGACCCAGTACTTC. This chain joins TRBV6-5 and TRBJ2-5; 7 nucleotides line up with TRBD2. This CDR3 spans 15 amino acids. Germline V gene sequence: CDR1 MNHEY, CDR2 SVGAGI. V gave up 0 bases and J gave up 5 bases; unmatched junction bases: 6.

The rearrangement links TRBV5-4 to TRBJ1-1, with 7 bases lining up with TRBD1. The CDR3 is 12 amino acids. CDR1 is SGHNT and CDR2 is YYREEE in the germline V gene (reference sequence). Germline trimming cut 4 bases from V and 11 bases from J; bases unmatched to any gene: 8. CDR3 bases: TGTGCCAGCAGCAGACAGGGTGCCGAGGCTTTCTTT. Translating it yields CASSRQGAEAFF.

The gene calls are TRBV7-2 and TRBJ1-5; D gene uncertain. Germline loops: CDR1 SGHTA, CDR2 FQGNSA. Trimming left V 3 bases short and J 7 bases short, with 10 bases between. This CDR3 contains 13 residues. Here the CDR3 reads CASSFRVGQPQHF. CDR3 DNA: TGTGCCAGCAGCTTCCGGGTCGGGCAGCCCCAGCATTTT. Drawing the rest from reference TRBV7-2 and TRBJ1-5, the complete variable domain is GAGVSQSPSNKVTEKGKDVELRCDPISGHTALYWYRQSLGQGLEFLIYFQGNSAPDKSGLPSDRFSAERTGGSVSTLTIQRTQQEDSAVYLCASSFRVGQPQHFGDGTRLSIL.

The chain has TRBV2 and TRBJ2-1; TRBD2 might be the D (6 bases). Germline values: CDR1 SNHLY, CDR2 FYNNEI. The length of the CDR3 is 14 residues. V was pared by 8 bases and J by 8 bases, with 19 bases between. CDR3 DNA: TGTGCCAGCGTGGTCAGGCGGGGCGGCGATGAGCAGTTCTTC. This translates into CASVVRRGGDEQFF.

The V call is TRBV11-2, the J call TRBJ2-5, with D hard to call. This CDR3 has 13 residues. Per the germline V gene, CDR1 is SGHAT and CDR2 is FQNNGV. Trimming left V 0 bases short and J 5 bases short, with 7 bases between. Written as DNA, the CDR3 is TGTGCCAGCAGCTTAGACCTAGAGGAGACCCAGTACTTC. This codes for CASSLDLEETQYF.

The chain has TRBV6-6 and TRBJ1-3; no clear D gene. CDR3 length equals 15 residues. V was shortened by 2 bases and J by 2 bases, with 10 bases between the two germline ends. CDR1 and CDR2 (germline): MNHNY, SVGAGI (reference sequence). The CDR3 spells CASSYQDGTGNTIYF. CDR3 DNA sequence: TGTGCCAGCAGTTACCAGGACGGTACTGGAAACACCATATATTTT.

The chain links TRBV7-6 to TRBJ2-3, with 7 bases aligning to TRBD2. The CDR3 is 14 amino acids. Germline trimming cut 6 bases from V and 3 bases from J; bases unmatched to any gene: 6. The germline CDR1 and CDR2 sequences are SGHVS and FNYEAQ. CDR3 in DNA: TGTGCCAGCAGTGGCGGGAGAAGGACAGATACGCAGTATTTT. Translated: CASSGGRRTDTQYF.

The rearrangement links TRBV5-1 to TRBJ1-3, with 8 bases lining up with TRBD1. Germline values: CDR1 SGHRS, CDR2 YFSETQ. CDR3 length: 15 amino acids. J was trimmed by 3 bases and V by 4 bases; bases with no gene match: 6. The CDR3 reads CASSPQQGGGNTIYF. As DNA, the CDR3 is TGCGCCAGCAGCCCGCAACAGGGGGGTGGAAACACCATATATTTT.

CDR3 sequence reads: CASSEFLRGQQYF. Here the CDR3 DNA reads TGTGCCAGCAGTGAATTTTTACGGGGGCAGCAGTACTTC. The J gene is TRBJ2-7, the V gene TRBV25-1, with D tentatively TRBD1 or TRBD2 (6 bases each). The length of the CDR3 is 13 residues. Germline V gives CDR1 MGHDK, CDR2 SYGVNS. Trimming pared 1 base from V and 8 bases from J, leaving 12 bases between.

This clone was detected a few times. Here the CDR3 DNA reads TGTGCCATCAGGGAACTAGCGGGGAGCCTCGAGCAGTACTTC. This gives the protein CAIRELAGSLEQYF. This sequence joins TRBV10-3 and TRBJ2-7, with 10 bases lining up with TRBD2. The junction had 8 bases not matched to a gene; V was cut back by 6 bases and J by 6 bases. The germline V gene encodes CDR1 ENHRY and CDR2 SYGVKD. The CDR3 is made up of 14 amino acids.

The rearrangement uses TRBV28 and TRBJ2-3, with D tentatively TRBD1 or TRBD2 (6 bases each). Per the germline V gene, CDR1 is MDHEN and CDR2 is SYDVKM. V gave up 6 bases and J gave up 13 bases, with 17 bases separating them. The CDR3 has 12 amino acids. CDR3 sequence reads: CASSRGTFSKYF. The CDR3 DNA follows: TGTGCCAGCAGCCGCGGGACATTCTCGAAGTATTTT.

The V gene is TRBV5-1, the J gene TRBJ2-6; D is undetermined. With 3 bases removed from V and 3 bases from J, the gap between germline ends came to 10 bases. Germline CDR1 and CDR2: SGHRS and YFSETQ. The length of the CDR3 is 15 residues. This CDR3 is CASSSQTLGANVLTF. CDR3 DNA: TGCGCCAGCAGCTCACAGACACTTGGGGCCAACGTCCTGACTTTC.

CDR3 residues: CASRTKGTDYTF. In DNA form, the CDR3 reads TGTGCCAGCAGGACGAAGGGGACGGACTACACCTTC. This chain uses TRBV28 with TRBJ1-2; TRBD1 might be the D (5 bases). V lost 6 bases and J 10 bases, leaving 15 bases between the germline ends. The germline V gene has CDR1 MDHEN and CDR2 SYDVKM. CDR3 size: 12 residues.